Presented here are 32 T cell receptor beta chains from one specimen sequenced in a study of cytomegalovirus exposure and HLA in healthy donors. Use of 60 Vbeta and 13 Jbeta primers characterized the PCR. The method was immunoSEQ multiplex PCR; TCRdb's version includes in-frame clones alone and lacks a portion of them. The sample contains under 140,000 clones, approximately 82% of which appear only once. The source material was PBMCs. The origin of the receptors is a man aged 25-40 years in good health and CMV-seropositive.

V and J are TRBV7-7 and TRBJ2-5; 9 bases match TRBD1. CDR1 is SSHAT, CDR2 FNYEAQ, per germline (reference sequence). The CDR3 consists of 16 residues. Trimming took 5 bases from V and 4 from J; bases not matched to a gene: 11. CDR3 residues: CASSTGQGSSGETQYF. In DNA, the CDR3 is TGTGCCAGCAGCACCGGACAGGGGAGTTCGGGAGAGACCCAGTACTTC.

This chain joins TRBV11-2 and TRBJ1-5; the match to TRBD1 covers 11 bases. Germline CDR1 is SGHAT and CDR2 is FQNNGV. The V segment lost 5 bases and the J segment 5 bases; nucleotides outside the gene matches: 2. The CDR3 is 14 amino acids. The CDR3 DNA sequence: TGTGCCAGCAGCCTGGACAGGGGGCATCAGCCCCAGCATTTT. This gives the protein CASSLDRGHQPQHF.

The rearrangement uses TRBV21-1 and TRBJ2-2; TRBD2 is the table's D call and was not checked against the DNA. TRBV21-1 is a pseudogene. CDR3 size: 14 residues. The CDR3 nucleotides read TGTGCCAGCAGCAACCGACCGGGGGCCGGGGAGCTGTTTTTT. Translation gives CASSNRPGAGELFF.

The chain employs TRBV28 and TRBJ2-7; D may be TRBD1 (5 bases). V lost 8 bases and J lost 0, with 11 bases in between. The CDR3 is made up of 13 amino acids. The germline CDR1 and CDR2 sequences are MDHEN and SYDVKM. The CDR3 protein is CASSSGLSYEQYF. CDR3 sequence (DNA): TGTGCCAGCTCATCAGGGCTCTCCTACGAGCAGTACTTC. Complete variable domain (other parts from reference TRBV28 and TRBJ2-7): DVKVTQSSRYLVKRTGEKVFLECVQDMDHENMFWYRQDPGLGLRLIYFSYDVKMKEKGDIPEGYSVSREKKERFSLILESASTNQTSMYLCASSSGLSYEQYFGPGTRLTVT.

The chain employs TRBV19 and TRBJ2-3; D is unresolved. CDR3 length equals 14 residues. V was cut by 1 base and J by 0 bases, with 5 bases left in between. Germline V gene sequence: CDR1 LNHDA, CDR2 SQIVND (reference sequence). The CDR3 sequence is CASSIGGSTDTQYF. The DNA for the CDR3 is TGTGCCAGTAGTATAGGCGGCAGCACAGATACGCAGTATTTT.

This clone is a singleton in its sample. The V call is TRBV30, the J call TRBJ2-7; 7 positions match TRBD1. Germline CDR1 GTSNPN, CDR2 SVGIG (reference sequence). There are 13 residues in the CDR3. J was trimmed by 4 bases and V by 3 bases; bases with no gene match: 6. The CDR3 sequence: CAWRSQGPYEQYF. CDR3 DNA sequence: TGTGCCTGGAGATCACAGGGGCCTTACGAGCAGTACTTC.

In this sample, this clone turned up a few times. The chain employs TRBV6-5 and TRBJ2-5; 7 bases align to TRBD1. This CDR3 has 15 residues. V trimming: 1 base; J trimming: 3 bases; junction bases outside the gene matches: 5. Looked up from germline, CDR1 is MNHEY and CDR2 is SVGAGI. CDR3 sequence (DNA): TGTGCCAGCAGTTACTTACAGGGGAGCAAAGAGACCCAGTACTTC. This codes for CASSYLQGSKETQYF.

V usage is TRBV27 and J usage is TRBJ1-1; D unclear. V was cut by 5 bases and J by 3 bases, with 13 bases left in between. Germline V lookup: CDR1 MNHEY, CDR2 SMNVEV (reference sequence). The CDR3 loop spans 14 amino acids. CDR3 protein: CASSHSGRDTEAFF. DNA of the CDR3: TGTGCCAGCAGTCACAGTGGGCGGGACACTGAAGCTTTCTTT.

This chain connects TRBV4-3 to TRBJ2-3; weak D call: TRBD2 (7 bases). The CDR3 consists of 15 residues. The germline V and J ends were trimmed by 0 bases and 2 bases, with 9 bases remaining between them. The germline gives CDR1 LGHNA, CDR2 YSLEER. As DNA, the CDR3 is TGCGCCAGCAGCCAAGATGGGGGGGCCACAGATACGCAGTATTTT. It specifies CASSQDGGATDTQYF.

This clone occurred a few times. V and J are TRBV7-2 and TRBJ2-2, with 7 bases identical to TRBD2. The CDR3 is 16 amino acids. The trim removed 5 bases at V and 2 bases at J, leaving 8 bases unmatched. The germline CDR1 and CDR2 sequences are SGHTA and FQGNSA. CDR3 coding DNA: TGTGCCAGCAGCCTCCTCGGGACTACAAACACCGGGGAGCTGTTTTTT. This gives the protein CASSLLGTTNTGELFF.

CDR3 sequence (DNA): TGCGCCAGCCTAACCGGGACAGGGGACAATGAGCAGTTCTTC. Protein product: CASLTGTGDNEQFF. The genes are TRBV5-1 and TRBJ2-1; 10 bases are a match to TRBD1. Trimming at V came to 7 bases and at J to 5 bases, leaving 6 bases not matched to a gene. In germline, CDR1 is SGHRS, CDR2 YFSETQ. The CDR3 is 14 amino acids. The entire variable domain, with the rest obtained from reference TRBV5-1 and TRBJ2-1, is as follows: KAGVTQTPRYLIKTRGQQVTLSCSPISGHRSVSWYQQTPGQGLQFLFEYFSETQRNKGNFPGRFSGRQFSNSRSEMNVSTLELGDSALYLCASLTGTGDNEQFFGPGTRLTVL.

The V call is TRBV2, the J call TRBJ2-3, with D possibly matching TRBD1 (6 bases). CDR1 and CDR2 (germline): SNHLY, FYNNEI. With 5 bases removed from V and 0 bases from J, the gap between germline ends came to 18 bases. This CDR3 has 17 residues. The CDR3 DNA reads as TGTGCCAGCAGTAACTTGGACAGACAAACTAGCACAGATACGCAGTATTTT. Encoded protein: CASSNLDRQTSTDTQYF.

The CDR3 loop reads CATSGIAGGVETQYF. The CDR3 bases are TGTGCCACCAGCGGGATAGCGGGGGGGGTGGAGACCCAGTACTTC. The rearrangement links TRBV15 to TRBJ2-5, with 11 bases aligning to TRBD2. V trimming: 5 bases; J trimming: 5 bases; junction bases outside the gene matches: 7. The germline CDR1 and CDR2 sequences are LNHNV and YYDKDF (reference sequence). The CDR3 length is 15 residues.

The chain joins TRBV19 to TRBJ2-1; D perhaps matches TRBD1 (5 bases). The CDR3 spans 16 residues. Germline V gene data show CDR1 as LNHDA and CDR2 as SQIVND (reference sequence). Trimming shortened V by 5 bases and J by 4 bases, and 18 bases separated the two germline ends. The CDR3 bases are TGTGCCAGTAGTTCCTCCCCGACAGCTAAATACAATGAGCAGTTCTTC. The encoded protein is CASSSSPTAKYNEQFF.

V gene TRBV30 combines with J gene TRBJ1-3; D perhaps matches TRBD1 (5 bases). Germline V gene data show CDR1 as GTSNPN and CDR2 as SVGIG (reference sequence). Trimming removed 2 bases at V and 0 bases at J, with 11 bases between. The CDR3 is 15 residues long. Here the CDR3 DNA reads TGTGCCTGGAGTACAGACAGAGCCTCTGGAAACACCATATATTTT. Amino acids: CAWSTDRASGNTIYF.

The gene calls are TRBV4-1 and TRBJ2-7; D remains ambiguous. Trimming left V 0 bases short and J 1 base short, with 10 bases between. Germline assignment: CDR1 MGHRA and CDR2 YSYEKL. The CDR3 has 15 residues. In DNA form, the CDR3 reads TGCGCCAGCAGCCAAGATGCGGCCACGTCCTACGAGCAGTACTTC. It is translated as CASSQDAATSYEQYF.

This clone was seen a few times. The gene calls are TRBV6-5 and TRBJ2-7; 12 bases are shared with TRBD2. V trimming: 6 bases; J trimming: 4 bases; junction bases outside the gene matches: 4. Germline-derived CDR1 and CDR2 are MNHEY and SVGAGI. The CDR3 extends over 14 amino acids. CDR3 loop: CASSPTSGGYEQYF. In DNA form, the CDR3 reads TGTGCCAGCAGCCCGACTAGCGGGGGTTACGAGCAGTACTTC.

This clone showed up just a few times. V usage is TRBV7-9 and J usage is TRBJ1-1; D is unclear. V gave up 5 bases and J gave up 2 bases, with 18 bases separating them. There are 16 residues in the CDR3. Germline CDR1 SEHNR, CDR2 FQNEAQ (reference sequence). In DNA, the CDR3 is TGTGCCAGCAGCCCGGGAAATGGGATTTTTAACACTGAAGCTTTCTTT. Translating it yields CASSPGNGIFNTEAFF.

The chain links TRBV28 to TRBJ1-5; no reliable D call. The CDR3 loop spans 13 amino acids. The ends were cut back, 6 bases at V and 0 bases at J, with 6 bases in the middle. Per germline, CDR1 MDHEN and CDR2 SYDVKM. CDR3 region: CASRLSSNQPQHF. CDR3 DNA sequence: TGTGCCAGCAGACTGAGTAGCAATCAGCCCCAGCATTTT.

The DNA of the CDR3 is TGTGCCAGCACTAAGCGGCCAGAAGCTAACTATGGCTACACCTTC. The encoded protein is CASTKRPEANYGYTF. The V call is TRBV28, the J call TRBJ1-2; D ambiguous. With 7 bases removed from V and 0 bases from J, the gap between germline ends came to 15 bases. This CDR3 region has 15 residues. The germline gives CDR1 MDHEN, CDR2 SYDVKM.

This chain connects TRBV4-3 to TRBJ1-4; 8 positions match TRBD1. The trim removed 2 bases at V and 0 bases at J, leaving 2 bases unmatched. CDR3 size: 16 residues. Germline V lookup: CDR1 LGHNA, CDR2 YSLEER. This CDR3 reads CASSQRTGPTNEKLFF. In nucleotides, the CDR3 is TGCGCCAGCAGCCAACGGACAGGGCCAACTAATGAAAAACTGTTTTTT.

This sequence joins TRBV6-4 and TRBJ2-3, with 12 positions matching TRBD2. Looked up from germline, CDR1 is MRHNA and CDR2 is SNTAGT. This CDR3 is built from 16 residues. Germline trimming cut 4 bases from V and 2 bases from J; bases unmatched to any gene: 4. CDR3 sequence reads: CASSVASGGATDTQYF. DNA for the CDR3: TGTGCCAGCAGTGTCGCTAGCGGGGGGGCCACAGATACGCAGTATTTT.

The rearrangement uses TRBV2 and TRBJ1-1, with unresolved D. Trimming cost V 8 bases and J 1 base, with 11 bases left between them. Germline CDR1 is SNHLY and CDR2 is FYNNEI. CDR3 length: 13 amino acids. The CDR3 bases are TGTGCCAGCTCTCGACGACAGAACACTGAAGCTTTCTTT. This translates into CASSRRQNTEAFF.

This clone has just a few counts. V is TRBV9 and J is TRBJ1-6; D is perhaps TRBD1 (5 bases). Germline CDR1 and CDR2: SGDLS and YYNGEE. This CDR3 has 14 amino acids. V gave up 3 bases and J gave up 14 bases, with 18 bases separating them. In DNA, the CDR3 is TGTGCCAGCAGCGGAGGCCAGGGTGTTGAGGCCCTCCACTTT. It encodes CASSGGQGVEALHF.

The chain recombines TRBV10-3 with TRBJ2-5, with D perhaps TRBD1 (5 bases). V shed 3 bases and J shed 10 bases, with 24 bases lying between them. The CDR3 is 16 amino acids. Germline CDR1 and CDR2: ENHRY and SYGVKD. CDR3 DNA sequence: TGTGCCATCAGTGATCCCCGGGCCAGGCCTCCGGACAACCAGTACTTC. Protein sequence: CAISDPRARPPDNQYF.

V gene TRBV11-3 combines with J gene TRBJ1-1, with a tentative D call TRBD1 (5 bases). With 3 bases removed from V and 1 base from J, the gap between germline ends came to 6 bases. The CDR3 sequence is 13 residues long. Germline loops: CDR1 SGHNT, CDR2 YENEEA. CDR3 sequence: CASSLQGNTEAFF. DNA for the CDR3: TGTGCCAGCAGCTTGCAGGGGAACACTGAAGCTTTCTTT.

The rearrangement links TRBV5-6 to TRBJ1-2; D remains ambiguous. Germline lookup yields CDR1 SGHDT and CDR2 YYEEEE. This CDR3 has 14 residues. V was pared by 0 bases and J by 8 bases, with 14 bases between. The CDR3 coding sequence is TGTGCCAGCAGCTTGGTCTCGGGATCCCACGGCTACACCTTC. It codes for CASSLVSGSHGYTF.

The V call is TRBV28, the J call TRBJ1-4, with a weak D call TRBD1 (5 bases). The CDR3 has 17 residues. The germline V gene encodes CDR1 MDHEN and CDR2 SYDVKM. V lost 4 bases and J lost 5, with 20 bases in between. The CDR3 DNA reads TGTGCCAGCAGTTCGGCCGGGACGGGGGAGATAAATGAAAAACTGTTTTTT. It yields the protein CASSSAGTGEINEKLFF.

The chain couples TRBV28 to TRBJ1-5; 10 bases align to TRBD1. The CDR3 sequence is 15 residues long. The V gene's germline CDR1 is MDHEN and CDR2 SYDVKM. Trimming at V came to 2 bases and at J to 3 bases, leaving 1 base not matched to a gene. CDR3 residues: CASSLGTGVNQPQHF. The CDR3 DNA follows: TGTGCCAGCAGTTTAGGGACAGGGGTCAATCAGCCCCAGCATTTT.

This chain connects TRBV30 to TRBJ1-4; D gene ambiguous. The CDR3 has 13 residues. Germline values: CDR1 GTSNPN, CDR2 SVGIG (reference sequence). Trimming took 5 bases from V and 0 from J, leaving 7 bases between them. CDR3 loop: CAWGIATNEKLFF. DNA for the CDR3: TGTGCCTGGGGCATTGCAACTAATGAAAAACTGTTTTTT.

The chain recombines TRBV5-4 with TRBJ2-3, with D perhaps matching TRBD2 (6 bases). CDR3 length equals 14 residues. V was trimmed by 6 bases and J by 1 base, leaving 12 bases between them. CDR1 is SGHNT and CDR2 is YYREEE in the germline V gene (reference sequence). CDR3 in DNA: TGTGCCAGCACGTTGGGGGGTGGCACAGATACGCAGTATTTT. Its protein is CASTLGGGTDTQYF.

The CDR3 here is CASSRSREGFKLFF. The CDR3 nucleotides are TGTGCCAGCAGTCGCTCACGGGAAGGGTTTAAACTGTTTTTT. The chain carries TRBV6-5 and TRBJ1-4, with D unresolved. There are 14 residues in the CDR3. Germline V gives CDR1 MNHEY, CDR2 SVGAGI. The V and J ends lost 5 bases and 11 bases respectively, with 18 bases between them.